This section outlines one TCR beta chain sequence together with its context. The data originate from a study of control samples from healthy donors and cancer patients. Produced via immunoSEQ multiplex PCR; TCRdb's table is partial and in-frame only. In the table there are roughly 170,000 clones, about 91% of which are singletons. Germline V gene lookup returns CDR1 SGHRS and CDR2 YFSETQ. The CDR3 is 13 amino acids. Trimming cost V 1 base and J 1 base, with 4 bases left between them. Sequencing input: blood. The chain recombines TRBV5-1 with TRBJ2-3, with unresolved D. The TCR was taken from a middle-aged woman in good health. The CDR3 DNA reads TGCGCCAGCAGCTTGTTCGGCACAGATACGCAGTATTTT. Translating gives CASSLFGTDTQYF.